This T cell receptor beta chain was identified in a study of graft-versus-host responses after intestinal transplantation. For the study at large: Uniformly, recipients were administered anti-thymocyte globulin induction with subsequent tacrolimus and steroids for around 3 years. Regarding the study as a whole: Recipient marrow contained GvH clones, some of which appeared first in ileum or blood. The presence of high graft-versus-host to host-versus-graft clonal ratios in allografts characterized patients with graft-donor T cell macrochimerism. Peak levels of circulating GvH clones tracked with early post-transplant HvG declines.

Repertoires were generated with immunoSEQ multiplex PCR, while TCRdb's copy carries only in-frame clones and drops some. The table has 39,000 or so clones, roughly 93% seen once; the top ten hold roughly a fifth. As for this clone: Its antigen is still unknown.

From germline, CDR1 is SGHDT and CDR2 YYEEEE. With V trimmed by 2 bases and J by 5 bases, 1 base remained unmatched. CDR3 length: 15 residues. The clonotype was recovered from a human donor who was the organ donor for an intestinal transplant. The sample consisted of unstimulated CD8+ T cells sorted from spleen or lymph node cells, taken before transplant. J is TRBJ2-2 and V is TRBV5-6, with TRBD2 matching 12 bases. The CDR3 nucleotides read TGTGCCAGCAGCTTCGGGACTAGCGGGACCGGGGAGCTGTTTTTT. As protein: CASSFGTSGTGELFF.